This T cell receptor (beta chain) was profiled in a study of shared clonotypes between healthy human individuals. The table came from immunoSEQ multiplex PCR; TCRdb's copy has only in-frame clones and leaves some out. The sample includes roughly 1,000,000 clones, approximately 78% of them seen just once. Sequences were obtained from memory CD4+ T cells from PBMCs. Subset: CD45RA-negative fraction. This TCR came from a man between 18 and 29 years old in good health. Some clones in this sample may be carry-over from other donors' samples.

CDR3 in DNA: TGTGCCAGCAGCGTAGCAGCCGGGGCCTATGGCTACACCTTC. Translation gives CASSVAAGAYGYTF. J is TRBJ1-2 and V is TRBV9, with TRBD1 as a possible D gene (5 bases). Trimming took 0 bases from V and 4 from J, leaving 10 bases between them. The CDR3 loop spans 14 amino acids. The germline V gene has CDR1 SGDLS and CDR2 YYNGEE.